A single sample gave rise to the 5 T cell receptor beta chains below, sequenced in a study of blood T cell repertoires in COVID-19. The protocol was immunoSEQ multiplex PCR, while the TCRdb copy is restricted to in-frame clones and leaves out a portion. The sample gives about 300,000 clones, over 75% of which show up once; 13% is in the top ten. The material sequenced was peripheral blood. These receptors all come from a human donor in a cohort sampled during active COVID-19.

V and J are TRBV2 and TRBJ1-4; D is undetermined. The CDR3 covers 15 residues. The ends were cut back, 3 bases at V and 0 bases at J, with 8 bases in the middle. Looked up from germline, CDR1 is SNHLY and CDR2 is FYNNEI. The CDR3 nucleotides are TGTGCCAGCAGTGAGTCGGGGACAACTAATGAAAAACTGTTTTTT. Amino acid sequence: CASSESGTTNEKLFF.

This clone appeared a few times. The chain uses TRBV2 and TRBJ1-1, with D maybe TRBD1 (6 bases). CDR3 length: 14 residues. Per germline, CDR1 SNHLY and CDR2 FYNNEI. The V and J ends lost 6 bases and 1 base respectively, with 12 bases between them. CDR3 sequence (DNA): TGTGCCAGCAGGCCGACAGGCAGGAACACTGAAGCTTTCTTT. Its translation is CASRPTGRNTEAFF.

The chain carries TRBV19 and TRBJ1-1; D is unresolved. Trimming removed 5 bases at V and 0 bases at J, with 10 bases between. CDR3 length: 14 amino acids. The germline V gene encodes CDR1 LNHDA and CDR2 SQIVND (reference sequence). The CDR3 loop is CASSVQLMNTEAFF. Here the CDR3 DNA reads TGTGCCAGTAGTGTACAGCTCATGAACACTGAAGCTTTCTTT.

V and J are TRBV18 and TRBJ1-3, with a weak D call TRBD1 (6 bases). The CDR3 is made up of 15 amino acids. From germline, CDR1 is KGHSH and CDR2 LQKENI. V shed 2 bases and J shed 5 bases, with 13 bases lying between them. The CDR3 protein is CASSPGGAERNTIYF. The DNA for the CDR3 is TGTGCCAGCTCACCAGGGGGGGCCGAAAGAAACACCATATATTTT.

This clone showed up just a few times. The chain couples TRBV25-1 to TRBJ1-2; maybe TRBD1 (6 bases). Germline values: CDR1 MGHDK, CDR2 SYGVNS. The CDR3 length is 13 residues. Trimming pared 4 bases from V and 2 bases from J, leaving 8 bases between. Here the CDR3 DNA reads TGTGCCAGCAGTGGGACAGCGAACTATGGCTACACCTTC. This gives the protein CASSGTANYGYTF.